The clone carrying this T cell receptor (beta chain) is a singleton in its sample. The sample belongs to a study of blood T cell repertoires in COVID-19. Repertoires were generated with immunoSEQ multiplex PCR, while TCRdb's copy carries only in-frame clones and drops some. The sample lists around 250,000 clones; 75% to 90% were seen once. Germline values: CDR1 SQVTM, CDR2 ANQGSEA. The CDR3 consists of 12 residues. V was clipped by 5 bases and J by 7 bases; unmatched bases: 7. Sequenced material: peripheral blood. The chain combines TRBV29-1 with TRBJ1-1; 7 bases map to TRBD1. The TCR originated in a woman aged 40 to 50 who had recovered from COVID-19. CDR3 protein: CSVNRGPGEAFF. Here the CDR3 DNA reads TGCAGCGTTAACAGGGGCCCGGGTGAAGCTTTCTTT.